This record covers a single T cell receptor beta chain. The sample is drawn from a study of blood T cell repertoires in COVID-19. Study context: The cDNA or gDNA used as material had been derived from T cells, B-cell-depleted T cells, or PBMCs.

Authors' processing steps: Amplifying reference gene primers gave estimates of nucleated cell counts. Clones were read by immunoSEQ multiplex PCR, and TCRdb kept only the in-frame ones, dropping some. V and J calls and clone size come straight from that table; D and trimming were deduced from the DNA. The sample has approximately 270,000 clones; just over 85% are singletons. Germline-derived CDR1 and CDR2 are SGHTA and FQGNSA. The CDR3 extends over 15 amino acids. J lost 3 bases, V lost 5 bases, and 5 bases had no gene match. Sequencing was performed on peripheral blood. The chain uses TRBV7-2 and TRBJ1-3; TRBD1 matches 9 bases. The clonotype was recovered from a man older than 75 with acute or convalescent COVID-19. CDR3 region: CASSLQGAVGNTIYF. CDR3 sequence (DNA): TGTGCCAGCAGCCTACAGGGGGCGGTTGGAAACACCATATATTTT.